This T cell receptor (beta chain) was identified during a study of blood T cell repertoires in COVID-19. Study context: Samples taken during acute and convalescent COVID-19 were collected in the United States, Italy and Spain. PBMCs, B-cell-depleted T cells, or T cells provided the cDNA or gDNA that made up the material.

The ends were cut back, 2 bases at V and 4 bases at J, with 14 bases in the middle. The CDR3 consists of 15 residues. The germline V gene encodes CDR1 LGHDT and CDR2 YNNKEL (reference sequence). Per the original methods: Reference gene primer amplification in the assay estimated nucleated cell counts. Clones were sequenced by immunoSEQ multiplex PCR, and TCRdb holds only the in-frame ones, with some missing. V and J calls and clone size are those listed in that table; D and trimming were worked out from the DNA. The sample holds about 160,000 clones, roughly four fifths seen once. The sequence was obtained from a woman of 80 years or more with acute or convalescent COVID-19. The chain joins TRBV3-1 (or the pseudogene TRBV3-2) to TRBJ2-5, with D maybe TRBD2 (6 bases). Sequencing was done on a sample of peripheral blood. Written as DNA, the CDR3 is TGTGCCAGCAGCCAACGAACCGGGAGAAGAGAGACCCAGTACTTC. It yields the protein CASSQRTGRRETQYF.